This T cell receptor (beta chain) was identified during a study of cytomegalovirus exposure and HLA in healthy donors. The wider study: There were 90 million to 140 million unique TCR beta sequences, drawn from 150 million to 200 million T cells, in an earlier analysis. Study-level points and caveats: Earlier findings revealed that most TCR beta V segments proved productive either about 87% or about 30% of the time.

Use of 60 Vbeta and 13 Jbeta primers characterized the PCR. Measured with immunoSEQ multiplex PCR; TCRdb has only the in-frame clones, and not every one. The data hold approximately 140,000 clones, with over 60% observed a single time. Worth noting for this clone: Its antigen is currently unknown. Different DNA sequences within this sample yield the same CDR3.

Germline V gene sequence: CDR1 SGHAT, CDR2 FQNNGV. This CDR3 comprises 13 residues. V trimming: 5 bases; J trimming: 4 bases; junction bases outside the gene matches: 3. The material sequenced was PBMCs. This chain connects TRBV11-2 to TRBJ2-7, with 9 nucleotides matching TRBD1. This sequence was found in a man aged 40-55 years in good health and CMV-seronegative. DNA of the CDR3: TGTGCCAGCAGCCCGGGACAGGGTTACGAGCAGTACTTC. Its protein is CASSPGQGYEQYF.